This T cell receptor beta chain is drawn from a study of shared clonotypes between healthy human individuals. Study observations and caveats: Donor clonotype sharing was expected to depend on sequencing depth.

The CDR3 is 15 amino acids. Germline CDR1 and CDR2: LNHNV and YYDKDF (reference sequence). V was clipped by 4 bases and J by 2 bases; unmatched bases: 7. Each PCR replicate run on unsorted PBMC took in about 300 ng DNA, 30,000 or so T cell genomes. The assay was immunoSEQ multiplex PCR, and TCRdb's table has in-frame clones only and misses some. Here the sample spans hundreds of thousands of clones, roughly 80% being singletons. In regard to this clone: Antigen unknown.

Donors, healthy HIV-negative adults, lacked recent acute infections or vaccinations. The rearrangement joins TRBV15 to TRBJ2-7, with TRBD1 matching 8 bases. Sequencing used PBMCs. This receptor was identified in a woman aged 40 to 50 in good health. Some clones in this sample may be carry-over from other donors' samples. The CDR3 DNA is TGTGCCACCAGCAAACGACAGGGGACCACCTACGAGCAGTACTTC. Residues: CATSKRQGTTYEQYF.